This T cell receptor (beta chain) stems from a study of CD8 T cells in ankylosing spondylitis. Quantitative molecular-barcoded 5'-RACE generated the TCR beta libraries. TCRdb re-derived calls from the 5' RACE reads in MiXCR, one entry per CDR3 protein. This table has 250,000 to 400,000 distinct CDR3 sequences, 11% appearing once. This clonotype was found many times. Its antigen is not identified. Deletions cut 3 bases from V and 6 bases from J, with 15 bases between. This CDR3 is 13 amino acids long. Germline lookup yields CDR1 DFQATT and CDR2 SNEGSKA (reference sequence). Study outcomes and limitations: As for the disease-linked clones, they showed a CD8+ phenotype and occurred at relatively low frequencies in peripheral blood. Clones tied to disease were said to be significantly enriched in matched ankylosing spondylitis synovial fluid. Roughly eight highly homologous variants made up a TCR beta motif that seemed to typify ankylosing spondylitis blood.

The chain links TRBV20-1 to TRBJ2-7; D is uncertain. The sequence came from a female donor with ankylosing spondylitis or in good health (not recorded which). The specimen was blood, either unsorted or a sorted T cell fraction (not recorded which). CDR3 in DNA: TGCAGTGCTAGTCTCGGCAGTCTTCGCGAGCAGTACTTC. The encoded protein is CSASLGSLREQYF.